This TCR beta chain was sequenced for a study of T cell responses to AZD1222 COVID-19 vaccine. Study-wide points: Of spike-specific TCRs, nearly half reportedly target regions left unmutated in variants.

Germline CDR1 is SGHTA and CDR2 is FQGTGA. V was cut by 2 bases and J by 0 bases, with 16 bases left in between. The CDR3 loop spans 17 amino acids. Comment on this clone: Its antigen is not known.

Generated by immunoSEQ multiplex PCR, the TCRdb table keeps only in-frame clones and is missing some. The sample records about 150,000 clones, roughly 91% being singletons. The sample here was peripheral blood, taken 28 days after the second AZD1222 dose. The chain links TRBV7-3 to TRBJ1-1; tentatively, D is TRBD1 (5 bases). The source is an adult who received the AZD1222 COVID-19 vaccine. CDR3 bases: TGTGCCAGCAGCTTATATCCCCCGACAGCTTTGAACACTGAAGCTTTCTTT. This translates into CASSLYPPTALNTEAFF. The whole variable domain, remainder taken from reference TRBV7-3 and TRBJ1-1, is GAGVSQTPSNKVTEKGKYVELRCDPISGHTALYWYRQSLGQGPEFLIYFQGTGAADDSGLPNDRFFAVRPEGSVSTLKIQRTERGDSAVYLCASSLYPPTALNTEAFFGQGTRLTVV.